This T cell receptor (beta chain) comes out of a study of blood T cell repertoires in COVID-19. Study-wide context: The study drew acute and convalescent COVID-19 samples from the United States, Italy and Spain. The cDNA or gDNA used as material had been derived from T cells, B-cell-depleted T cells, or PBMCs.

The CDR3 is 14 residues long. Germline CDR1 is SEHNR and CDR2 is FQNEAQ (reference sequence). Trimming left V 3 bases short and J 6 bases short, with 11 bases between. Clones were sequenced by immunoSEQ multiplex PCR, and TCRdb holds only the in-frame ones, with some missing. The sample lists around 180,000 clones; under 80% were seen once. The chain combines TRBV7-9 with TRBJ1-4; D unresolved. Sequencing was performed on peripheral blood. The TCR sequence derives from an elderly woman with acute or convalescent COVID-19. This CDR3 is CASSFGQYHEKLFF. The CDR3 DNA reads as TGTGCCAGCAGCTTTGGCCAGTACCATGAAAAACTGTTTTTT.